This record concerns one TCR beta chain sequence. This clone was counted between two and nine times. The antigen it recognizes is unknown. One base away there is no much larger clone; base qualities are not given. This entry comes from a study of blood T cell repertoires in COVID-19 (dated by TCRdb to the early 2020s). As for the study more broadly: Samples covering the acute and convalescent phases of COVID-19 were provided by collaborators in the United States, Italy and Spain. HLA class I and class II types, where available, came from metadata supplied by the sample provider rather than from assay-based typing. Samples were obtained from the ongoing ImmuneRACE study (first 160 participants) and from approximately 1,200 subjects provided by 6 global collaborators. A freely available public database, intended as a resource for researchers studying the immune response to SARS-CoV-2, is where the repertoires were released. Subjects who had been exposed to COVID-19, were actively infected with it, or had recovered from it provided the deeply sampled blood TCRbeta repertoires that made up the dataset. A de-identified subject ID, COVID-19 status, age in years and sex were almost always included in the sample metadata. The material from the prospective study consisted of cDNA or gDNA derived from T cells, B-cell-depleted T cells, or PBMCs. Findings and caveats that apply to the study as a whole: The quantity of clinical and demographic metadata differed by source and by participant and was supplied without curation.

TCRbeta CDR3 regions were amplified from genomic DNA by means of the immunoSEQ Assay, a bias-controlled multiplex PCR. In the paper's pipeline: Within the assay, amplification of reference gene primers was used to estimate how many nucleated cells each sample contained. To quantify the absolute abundance of each unique TCRbeta CDR3 rearrangement, sequence reads were collapsed and filtered. For each sample, productive Simpson clonality was calculated as the square root of Simpson's diversity index across productive rearrangements. TCRdb took this table from immuneACCESS and kept in-frame rearrangements with V and J called. Such tables lack part of the clones; where checked against another copy, unresolved V genes explain under half of the gap, and the rest is unexplained. V, J and clone size are those of that table, while D and trimming were read from the DNA. The sample contains around 170,000 clones, roughly four fifths of them found a single time. The ten top clones hold under 10% of the sample.

The germline V end is reduced by 7 bases and the J end by 2 bases; junction bases left unmatched: 6. The CDR3 starts with the cysteine, ends with the phenylalanine, and has 16 residues. Kept here is only the CDR3 DNA, which spans 48 bases and is read in frame from base 1. CDR1 SNHLY and CDR2 FYNNEI are derived from the germline V gene. At one collaborating source in Seattle, patients were enrolled during active infection and were followed longitudinally through the course of disease. Collaborating institutions collected whole blood in K2EDTA tubes following their own protocols. For TCRbeta analysis, collaborators shipped samples as frozen whole blood, isolated PBMCs, or DNA extracted from either of those sample types.

The specimen sequenced was peripheral blood. The chain is made from TRBV2 and TRBJ2-6, with 9 bases in between that match TRBD1. This TCR came from a woman in her 70s with COVID-19, enrolled during active disease. The nucleotide sequence is TGTGCCAGCACGGGACAGGGCAGAGCTGGGGCCAACGTCCTGACTTTC. It specifies CASTGQGRAGANVLTF. With the portions outside the CDR3 filled from the reference TRBV2 and TRBJ2-6 genes, the complete variable region becomes EPEVTQTPSHQVTQMGQEVILRCVPISNHLYFYWYRQILGQKVEFLVSFYNNEISEKSEIFDDQFSVERPDGSNFTLKIRSTKLEDSAMYFCASTGQGRAGANVLTFGAGSRLTVL.